Following are 12 T cell receptor beta chains from one sample sequenced in a study of beta chain features in type 1 diabetes. Reverse transcribing all isolated RNA meant expressed TCRB transcripts were sequenced. Some clones are missing from TCRdb's copy, which holds only in-frame ones; the method was immunoSEQ multiplex PCR. The sample lists some 700,000 clones; around 15% were seen once. These receptors are not linked to any known antigen. General observations from the study: Shortening of TCRB CDR3s, moderate but significant, appeared in all four CD4+ subsets of Type 1 diabetes patients.

The specimen sequenced was naive CD4+ T cells from blood. The origin of the receptors is a young man with type 1 diabetes.

The chain has TRBV19 and TRBJ2-5; D call uncertain. V was clipped by 4 bases and J by 5 bases, with 11 bases between them. This CDR3 is 13 amino acids long. Germline values: CDR1 LNHDA, CDR2 SQIVND (reference sequence). In DNA, the CDR3 is TGTGCCAGTAGTACGGTGTTCCGGGAGACCCAGTACTTC. As protein: CASSTVFRETQYF.

The J gene is TRBJ2-3, the V gene TRBV7-2, with a weak D call TRBD2 (6 bases). The germline V and J ends were trimmed by 4 bases and 4 bases, with 12 bases remaining between them. This CDR3 spans 14 amino acids. CDR1 SGHTA and CDR2 FQGNSA come from the germline V gene. The CDR3 sequence: CASSSSTGADTQYF. The CDR3 nucleotides are TGTGCCAGCAGCTCATCAACGGGGGCAGATACGCAGTATTTT.

A few counts support this clone. The chain carries TRBV4-2 and TRBJ1-2, with a possible D match to TRBD1 (5 bases). With 6 bases removed from V and 1 base from J, the gap between germline ends came to 18 bases. The CDR3 length is 16 residues. Germline values: CDR1 LGHNA, CDR2 YNFKEQ. CDR3 sequence: CASRLNQGGNNYGYTF. CDR3 coding DNA: TGTGCCAGCAGACTCAATCAGGGTGGCAATAACTATGGCTACACCTTC.

This clone turned up a few times. The chain links TRBV7-7 to TRBJ2-5, with 8 bases aligning to TRBD2. V lost 5 bases and J lost 0; bases outside the gene matches: 5. This CDR3 region has 15 residues. CDR1 and CDR2 from the germline V gene are SSHAT and FNYEAQ (reference sequence). The CDR3 DNA sequence: TGTGCCAGCAGCCTCAGCGGGGGCTACCAAGAGACCCAGTACTTC. Translating gives CASSLSGGYQETQYF.

This clone was recorded a few times. The V call is TRBV5-1, the J call TRBJ2-1, with 9 bases aligning to TRBD2. The J segment lost 4 bases and the V segment lost 4 bases, leaving 12 bases of the junction unmatched. Germline CDR1 reads SGHRS; CDR2 reads YFSETQ. CDR3 length equals 17 residues. The CDR3 loop is CASSPQERGDVYNEQFF. The CDR3 bases are TGCGCCAGCAGCCCCCAGGAGCGGGGGGATGTTTACAATGAGCAGTTCTTC.

This clone has more than one count but fewer than ten. V gene TRBV5-1 combines with J gene TRBJ2-7, with 8 bases identical to TRBD2. CDR1 is SGHRS, CDR2 YFSETQ, per germline. The V and J ends lost 3 bases and 2 bases, in that order; junction bases with no gene match: 7. The CDR3 contains 15 residues. CDR3 residues: CASSSRGSGAYEQYF. The CDR3, as DNA: TGCGCCAGCAGCTCCCGCGGTAGCGGGGCCTACGAGCAGTACTTC.

The V call is TRBV5-6, the J call TRBJ2-5, with D perhaps matching TRBD2 (7 bases). The CDR3 spans 14 residues. Germline-derived CDR1 and CDR2 are SGHDT and YYEEEE. The ends were cut back, 3 bases at V and 5 bases at J, with 14 bases in the middle. CDR3 protein: CASSSSGGAETQYF. CDR3 coding DNA: TGTGCCAGCAGCTCCTCGGGGGGCGCGGAGACCCAGTACTTC.

The rearrangement joins TRBV30 to TRBJ1-3, with D possibly matching TRBD1 (5 bases). The V gene's germline CDR1 is GTSNPN and CDR2 SVGIG (reference sequence). Trimming cost V 5 bases and J 0 bases, with 8 bases left between them. The CDR3 runs to 13 residues. In DNA form, the CDR3 reads TGTGCCTGGGGGGGTCTCTCTGGAAACACCATATATTTT. It translates to CAWGGLSGNTIYF.

There are a few counts of this clone. CDR3 residues: CSVTRGDSWEQYF. The DNA for the CDR3 is TGCAGCGTTACCAGAGGGGACAGTTGGGAGCAGTACTTC. V and J are TRBV29-1 and TRBJ2-7; 7 nucleotides line up with TRBD1. Per germline, CDR1 SQVTM and CDR2 ANQGSEA. The ends lost 5 bases at V and 7 bases at J; junction bases unmatched: 11. CDR3 length: 13 amino acids.

There are a few counts of this clone. The chain has TRBV4-1 and TRBJ2-5; D might be TRBD2 (5 bases). Germline CDR1 MGHRA, CDR2 YSYEKL. The CDR3 loop spans 16 amino acids. With 1 base removed from V and 2 bases from J, the gap between germline ends came to 14 bases. CDR3 region: CASSQVPAASQETQYF. The CDR3 region has the DNA TGCGCCAGCAGCCAAGTCCCAGCGGCGTCACAAGAGACCCAGTACTTC.

A few counts support this clone. V gene TRBV7-6 combines with J gene TRBJ2-5; weak D call: TRBD2 (5 bases). Trimming removed 4 bases from V and 5 bases from J, with 17 bases in between. This CDR3 has 15 amino acids. The germline CDR1 and CDR2 sequences are SGHVS and FNYEAQ. The CDR3 loop is CASSSAGIVGETQYF. The CDR3 bases are TGTGCCAGCAGCTCTGCCGGGATCGTGGGGGAGACCCAGTACTTC.

The chain employs TRBV28 and TRBJ1-2, with D possibly TRBD1 on 6 matching bases. With 7 bases removed from V and 7 bases from J, the gap between germline ends came to 13 bases. The CDR3 covers 12 residues. The germline gives CDR1 MDHEN, CDR2 SYDVKM. The CDR3 bases are TGTGCCAGCACGGGACACTTACGTGGCTACACCTTC. Translation gives CASTGHLRGYTF.